These 14 T cell receptor beta chains originate from one sample sequenced in a study of cytomegalovirus exposure and HLA in healthy donors. The PCR made use of 60 Vbeta and 13 Jbeta primers. Sequencing was performed with immunoSEQ multiplex PCR; in TCRdb, only in-frame clones are kept and a portion is missing. The table includes 100,000 to 150,000 clones, around 84% detected once. The sequencing input was PBMCs. The origin of the receptors is a man younger than 35 in good health and CMV-seronegative.

This clone was recorded once. CDR3 nucleotides: TGTGCCAGCAGTATTTCACAGGGTAGGGGAGAGACCCAGTACTTC. Amino acids: CASSISQGRGETQYF. The V gene is TRBV2, the J gene TRBJ2-5, with a possible D match to TRBD1 (6 bases). The V end lost 5 bases, the J end lost 4 bases, and 17 bases lay between the germline ends. The CDR3 length is 15 residues. Germline assignment: CDR1 SNHLY and CDR2 FYNNEI.

The chain carries TRBV29-1 and TRBJ1-5; maybe TRBD1 (5 bases). Germline values: CDR1 SQVTM, CDR2 ANQGSEA. There are 13 residues in the CDR3. Trimming removed 4 bases from V and 9 bases from J, with 16 bases in between. The CDR3 DNA reads as TGCAGCGTTGGTGCAGGGCCCCTTCGGCCCCAGCATTTT. It codes for CSVGAGPLRPQHF.

This chain joins TRBV7-9 and TRBJ2-3, with D tentatively TRBD2 (5 bases). Germline assignment: CDR1 SEHNR and CDR2 FQNEAQ (reference sequence). The CDR3 contains 16 residues. Trimming took 1 base from V and 0 from J, leaving 11 bases between them. CDR3 amino acids: CASSLEGGLSTDTQYF. In DNA form, the CDR3 reads TGTGCCAGCAGCTTAGAAGGCGGGCTCAGCACAGATACGCAGTATTTT.

CDR3 coding DNA: TGTGCCAGCAGCTTAGGGGGGCTGGGCTATGGCTACACCTTC. Translating gives CASSLGGLGYGYTF. The rearrangement joins TRBV7-9 to TRBJ1-2; D may be TRBD1 (6 bases). The germline V and J ends were trimmed by 1 base and 4 bases, with 10 bases remaining between them. Germline assignment: CDR1 SEHNR and CDR2 FQNEAQ (reference sequence). This CDR3 region has 14 residues.

The chain recombines TRBV5-6 with TRBJ1-2; D possibly corresponds to TRBD1 (6 bases). The V end was cut by 6 bases, the J end by 8 bases, with 14 bases between. CDR3 size: 12 residues. The germline V gene encodes CDR1 SGHDT and CDR2 YYEEEE. The CDR3 nucleotides read TGTGCCAGCACCGAGGGGGGGGAAGGCTACACCTTC. Protein: CASTEGGEGYTF.

This clone was counted a single time. V gene TRBV7-9 combines with J gene TRBJ2-1, with 13 bases that match TRBD2. Unmatched junction bases numbered 10, after V lost 5 bases and J lost 0 bases. CDR1 SEHNR and CDR2 FQNEAQ come from the germline V gene (reference sequence). The CDR3 totals 19 residues. CDR3 nucleotide sequence: TGTGCCAGCAGCAGGCGACTAGCGGGGGGTTCCAGCTCCTACAATGAGCAGTTCTTC. It encodes CASSRRLAGGSSSYNEQFF.

This clone was observed a few times. The chain combines TRBV10-3 with TRBJ2-2, with TRBD1 matching over 7 bases. V shed 7 bases and J 4 bases; nucleotides not matched to a gene: 6. The CDR3 runs to 14 residues. The germline V gene has CDR1 ENHRY and CDR2 SYGVKD. CDR3 sequence (DNA): TGTGCCATCACGAAGGGGGCGAGCACCGGGGAGCTGTTTTTT. Protein product: CAITKGASTGELFF.

The genes are TRBV7-3 and TRBJ2-3, with 7 bases fitting TRBD1. Germline V lookup: CDR1 SGHTA, CDR2 FQGTGA. The CDR3 is made up of 13 amino acids. V lost 2 bases and J lost 9; bases outside the gene matches: 5. The CDR3, as DNA: TGTGCCAGCAGCTTAGAAGGGACAGCAACGCAGTATTTT. It codes for CASSLEGTATQYF. Looking up the rest from reference TRBV7-3 and TRBJ2-3 gives the full variable domain: GAGVSQTPSNKVTEKGKYVELRCDPISGHTALYWYRQSLGQGPEFLIYFQGTGAADDSGLPNDRFFAVRPEGSVSTLKIQRTERGDSAVYLCASSLEGTATQYFGPGTRLTVL.

CDR3 sequence: CASTVSERGYEQYF. The CDR3 DNA reads TGTGCCAGCACAGTCAGTGAGAGGGGGTACGAGCAGTACTTC. This rearrangement joins TRBV6-6 to TRBJ2-7; possibly TRBD1 for D (6 bases). Per germline, CDR1 MNHNY and CDR2 SVGAGI (reference sequence). The CDR3 extends over 14 amino acids. The ends were cut back, 7 bases at V and 4 bases at J, with 17 bases in the middle.

V usage is TRBV6-6 and J usage is TRBJ2-7; 9 bases are shared with TRBD1. The CDR3 spans 13 residues. Germline V gene sequence: CDR1 MNHNY, CDR2 SVGAGI (reference sequence). V shed 5 bases, J shed 6 bases, and the junction held 5 bases outside the gene matches. The CDR3 reads CASSQGTGTEQYF. For the CDR3, the DNA is TGTGCCAGCAGTCAGGGGACAGGGACCGAGCAGTACTTC.

The chain uses TRBV19 and TRBJ2-1; perhaps TRBD1 as D (8 bases). CDR1 and CDR2 (germline): LNHDA, SQIVND (reference sequence). The V end was cut by 7 bases, the J end by 5 bases, with 15 bases between. The CDR3 is 14 amino acids. The CDR3 sequence: CASKYRGGHNEQFF. The CDR3 DNA reads as TGTGCCAGTAAATACAGGGGGGGACACAATGAGCAGTTCTTC.

This rearrangement joins TRBV29-1 to TRBJ1-6; D ambiguous. Trimming took off 7 bases at V and 1 base at J, with 38 bases between the two ends. Germline CDR1 reads SQVTM; CDR2 reads ANQGSEA. The CDR3 runs to 23 residues. CDR3 bases: TGCAGCGACGGGAAAGGCAGCGTTGGAAGGAGACGGACGTCGGGTTCCTATAATTCACCCCTCCACTTT. Its protein is CSDGKGSVGRRRTSGSYNSPLHF.

The table lists this clone with a few counts. V is TRBV10-3 and J is TRBJ2-5; 7 nucleotides agree with TRBD2. The V gene end was trimmed by 5 bases and the J gene end by 4 bases; junction bases not matched to a gene: 7. This CDR3 contains 14 residues. Germline values: CDR1 ENHRY, CDR2 SYGVKD. CDR3 nucleotides: TGTGCCATCAGTAATAGCGGGCCCTCAGAGACCCAGTACTTC. It specifies CAISNSGPSETQYF.

The CDR3 here is CASSFFEETQYF. For the CDR3, the DNA is TGTGCCAGCAGCTTCTTCGAGGAGACCCAGTACTTC. The chain uses TRBV7-8 and TRBJ2-5; D is ambiguous. Germline V CDR1 and CDR2: SGHVS, FQNEAQ. The CDR3 has 12 residues. Trimming removed 3 bases from V and 5 bases from J, with 7 bases in between.